A selection of T cell receptor beta chains follows, all from one sample in a study of OX40 agonist ivuxolimab in advanced cancers. The repertoire was sequenced with immunoSEQ multiplex PCR; TCRdb's copy has only in-frame clones and lacks some. The repertoire holds nearly 95,000 clones, with 94% as singletons. The sequencing used CD4+ or CD8+ T cells sorted from blood, collected in a trial of the OX40 agonist ivuxolimab. These receptors were taken from an adult with an advanced solid tumor such as melanoma, head and neck, liver or kidney cancer. Each CDR3 is given with its conserved first and last residue. The D gene is left open where the match is weak. Size is stated for part of the rows, as once, few or many counts, or as a class when the clone is expanded.

>13|.|TRBV2|TRBJ1-5|.
CASSEGINQPQHF
TGTGCCAGCAGTGAAGGGATAAATCAGCCCCAGCATTTT
>14|once|TRBV4-1|TRBJ1-5|.
CASSQGSSNQPQHF
TGCGCCAGCAGCCAAGGCAGTAGCAATCAGCCCCAGCATTTT
>15|once|TRBV9|TRBJ2-5|.
CASSVDAAGGKTQYF
TGTGCCAGCAGCGTAGATGCAGCAGGGGGGAAGACCCAGTACTTC
>17|.|TRBV18|TRBJ1-6|.
CASSPRAPSSYNSPLHF
TGTGCCAGCTCACCACGGGCACCGAGCTCCTATAATTCACCCCTCCACTTT
>16|.|TRBV4-3|TRBJ1-6|TRBD1
CASSQEWGTANSPLHF
TGCGCCAGCAGCCAAGAATGGGGGACAGCTAATTCACCCCTCCACTTT
>14|.|TRBV30|TRBJ2-7|.
CAWSVLGGNYEQYF
TGTGCCTGGAGTGTACTAGGGGGGAACTACGAGCAGTACTTC
>13|.|TRBV5-1|TRBJ2-7|.
CASSRTGSYEQYF
TGCGCCAGCAGCCGAACAGGGAGCTACGAGCAGTACTTC
>18|.|TRBV5-4|TRBJ2-7|.
CASSLQPSTGRRRDEQYF
TGTGCCAGCAGCTTGCAGCCCTCGACAGGGAGGAGGAGGGACGAGCAGTACTTC
>11|once|TRBV5-1|TRBJ2-7|.
CASSLAYEQYF
TGCGCCAGCAGCTTGGCCTACGAGCAGTACTTC
>14|once|TRBV7-9|TRBJ2-5|TRBD1
CASSLEQGKETQYF
TGTGCCAGCAGCTTGGAACAGGGGAAAGAGACCCAGTACTTC
>16|.|TRBV12-5|TRBJ1-4|.
CASGSEQGSSGEKLFF
TGTGCTAGTGGTAGCGAACAGGGATCCTCGGGCGAAAAACTGTTTTTT
>11|few|TRBV29-1|TRBJ1-1|.
CSVAGFTEAFF
TGCAGCGTTGCGGGGTTCACTGAAGCTTTCTTT
>14|.|TRBV10-2|TRBJ2-1|TRBD2
CASSEAGGLNEQFF
TGCGCCAGCAGTGAGGCGGGAGGGCTCAATGAGCAGTTCTTC
>17|once|TRBV12-5|TRBJ2-7|.
CASGLPYRGTLPYEQYF
TGTGCTAGTGGTTTGCCGTATAGAGGGACTCTCCCCTACGAGCAGTACTTC
>15|.|TRBV4-1|TRBJ1-3|.
CASSHLDLSGNTIYF
TGCGCCAGCAGCCACCTAGACCTCTCTGGAAACACCATATATTTT
>15|.|TRBV7-2|TRBJ2-4|TRBD2
CASSLGLAGPNIQYF
TGTGCCAGCAGCCTAGGACTAGCGGGTCCGAACATTCAGTACTTC
>14|.|TRBV14|TRBJ2-7|.
CASSVWTHAYEQYF
TGTGCCAGCAGCGTCTGGACCCATGCCTACGAGCAGTACTTC
>12|.|TRBV5-1|TRBJ1-2|.
CASRAGNYGYTF
TGCGCCAGCAGAGCAGGGAACTATGGCTACACCTTC
>16|.|TRBV14|TRBJ2-5|TRBD1
CASSPGTGGLGETQYF
TGTGCCAGCAGCCCTGGGACAGGGGGCCTCGGGGAGACCCAGTACTTC
>17|.|TRBV5-6|TRBJ2-7|TRBD1
CASSLGPGQGASYEQYF
TGTGCCAGCAGCTTGGGCCCGGGACAGGGGGCCAGCTACGAGCAGTACTTC
>12|.|TRBV6-5|TRBJ2-7|TRBD2
CASGTSGYEQYF
TGTGCCAGCGGGACTAGCGGTTACGAGCAGTACTTC
>14|.|TRBV12-5|TRBJ1-2|.
CASGRDSTSYGYTF
TGTGCTAGTGGGCGGGACTCCACCTCCTATGGCTACACCTTC
>17|once|TRBV7-2|TRBJ2-3|.
CASSLAYRHISTDTQYF
TGTGCCAGCAGCTTAGCGTACCGACACATTAGCACAGATACGCAGTATTTT
>15|.|TRBV11-2|TRBJ2-2|TRBD2
CASSLAGGNTGELFF
TGTGCCAGCAGCTTAGCGGGGGGGAACACCGGGGAGCTGTTTTTT
>15|.|TRBV7-2|TRBJ2-3|TRBD2
CASSPSGGSTDTQYF
TGTGCCAGCAGCCCTAGCGGGGGAAGCACAGATACGCAGTATTTT
>16|.|TRBV27|TRBJ2-3|TRBD2
CASSLMPSGGTDTQYF
TGTGCCAGCAGTTTAATGCCTAGCGGAGGCACAGATACGCAGTATTTT
>14|.|TRBV5-6|TRBJ2-1|.
CASSLGSSVNEQFF
TGTGCCAGCAGCTTGGGATCGTCCGTCAATGAGCAGTTCTTC
>15|medium-sized|TRBV2|TRBJ2-7|TRBD2
CASSGLGGGSYEQYF
TGTGCCAGCAGTGGGCTCGGGGGGGGCTCCTACGAGCAGTACTTC
>14|.|TRBV10-2|TRBJ2-1|TRBD2
CASSSGLGYNEQFF
TGCGCCAGTTCCTCGGGACTAGGATACAATGAGCAGTTCTTC
>16|.|TRBV5-1|TRBJ2-5|TRBD2
CASSLLAAVNQETQYF
TGCGCCAGCAGCTTACTAGCGGCAGTAAACCAAGAGACCCAGTACTTC
>20|once|TRBV27|TRBJ2-3|TRBD2
CASSLITTGGPGGAADTQYF
TGTGCCAGCAGTTTAATTACTACCGGCGGCCCGGGGGGGGCAGCGGATACGCAGTATTTT
>17|.|TRBV27|TRBJ1-2|TRBD1
CASSPNRRDRGTYGYTF
TGTGCCAGCAGTCCAAACCGCCGGGACAGGGGGACCTATGGCTACACCTTC
>16|.|TRBV11-2|TRBJ2-1|TRBD2
CASSLLGLAGGDEQFF
TGTGCCAGCAGCTTATTGGGACTAGCGGGGGGGGATGAGCAGTTCTTC
>11|once|TRBV7-9|TRBJ2-7|.
CASSSRTEQYF
TGTGCCAGCAGCTCCCGGACAGAGCAGTACTTC
>11|.|TRBV5-1|TRBJ2-1|.
CASSFGGEQFF
TGCGCCAGCAGCTTTGGCGGTGAGCAGTTCTTC
>18|.|TRBV2|TRBJ1-3|TRBD1
CASSEAEPGQGPPGTIYF
TGTGCCAGCAGTGAAGCAGAACCGGGACAGGGGCCCCCGGGCACCATATATTTT
>12|.|TRBV5-1|TRBJ2-1|.
CASSLVSNEQFF
TGCGCCAGCAGCTTGGTAAGCAATGAGCAGTTCTTC
>20|once|TRBV28|TRBJ2-1|TRBD2
CASSRKRDYRPVPSYNEQFF
TGTGCCAGCAGCCGGAAACGGGACTACCGCCCCGTACCATCCTACAATGAGCAGTTCTTC
>13|.|TRBV7-3|TRBJ1-1|.
CASSSYLTEEAFF
TGTGCCAGCAGCTCCTACTTGACAGAAGAAGCTTTCTTT
>13|.|TRBV19|TRBJ2-3|.
CASGGLITDTQYF
TGTGCCAGCGGAGGATTGATCACAGATACGCAGTATTTT
>13|.|TRBV7-9|TRBJ2-7|.
CASSSGASYEQYF
TGTGCCAGCAGTTCCGGCGCTTCCTACGAGCAGTACTTC